This entry lists 10 T cell receptor beta chains sequenced from one sample in a study of graft-versus-host responses after intestinal transplantation. Sequencing used immunoSEQ multiplex PCR; TCRdb keeps in-frame clones, though not all of them. Of 7,000 to 8,500 clones listed, 85% to 95% are singletons. The sequenced sample was PBMCs, obtained 30 to 33 days after intestinal transplant. The receptors were sampled from a human patient who received an intestinal transplant, so some T cells may come from the graft donor.

The rearrangement links TRBV9 to TRBJ2-7, with a tentative D call TRBD2 (5 bases). The V end was cut by 4 bases, the J end by 6 bases, with 11 bases between. CDR1 and CDR2 (germline): SGDLS, YYNGEE. CDR3 length equals 12 residues. This CDR3 is CASSLSGFEQYF. The CDR3 DNA reads as TGTGCCAGCAGCTTATCGGGGTTCGAGCAGTACTTC.

This clone appeared once. This chain links TRBV19 with TRBJ2-6, with D perhaps TRBD2 (5 bases). The CDR3 has 18 amino acids. The germline V and J ends were trimmed by 1 base and 4 bases, with 17 bases remaining between them. The germline CDR1 and CDR2 sequences are LNHDA and SQIVND (reference sequence). The CDR3 reads CASSIVGSGRVGANVLTF. The CDR3 DNA is TGTGCCAGTAGTATAGTGGGCAGCGGTCGGGTCGGGGCCAACGTCCTGACTTTC.

The chain joins TRBV4-1 to TRBJ2-3; 8 bases are shared with TRBD2. This CDR3 has 16 amino acids. Losses at the gene ends were 4 bases for V and 3 bases for J; bases not matched to a gene: 9. Germline CDR1 MGHRA, CDR2 YSYEKL. CDR3 protein: CASSPGGLATTDTQYF. In DNA, the CDR3 is TGCGCCAGCAGCCCGGGTGGACTAGCAACGACAGATACGCAGTATTTT.

This chain joins TRBV7-9 and TRBJ1-2; the D gene is possibly TRBD1 (5 bases). CDR1 SEHNR and CDR2 FQNEAQ come from the germline V gene (reference sequence). The CDR3 length is 14 residues. Trimming removed 1 base from V and 6 bases from J, with 12 bases in between. CDR3 loop: CASSLGMGQDGYTF. CDR3 DNA: TGTGCCAGCAGCTTAGGTATGGGGCAGGATGGCTACACCTTC.

The chain is built from TRBV7-2 and TRBJ2-7, with 8 bases fitting TRBD1. V dropped 4 bases and J dropped 3; count of bases not matched to a gene: 2. The CDR3 length is 13 residues. Germline V gene data show CDR1 as SGHTA and CDR2 as FQGNSA. The CDR3 DNA reads as TGTGCCAGCAGCTGGGGACAGGTCTACGAGCAGTACTTC. It encodes CASSWGQVYEQYF.

The J gene is TRBJ2-7, the V gene TRBV18, with D tentatively TRBD1 (5 bases). The CDR3 runs 17 residues. Germline lookup yields CDR1 KGHSH and CDR2 LQKENI. V was pared by 2 bases and J by 1 base, with 18 bases between. The CDR3 sequence is CASSPKGFSTSSYEQYF. In nucleotides, the CDR3 is TGTGCCAGCTCACCAAAGGGGTTCAGTACTTCTTCCTACGAGCAGTACTTC.

The gene calls are TRBV6-9 and TRBJ1-2; D gene uncertain. CDR3 length: 14 residues. Trimming shortened V by 0 bases and J by 8 bases, and 13 bases separated the two germline ends. In germline, CDR1 is MNHGY, CDR2 SVAAGI. The CDR3 nucleotides are TGTGCCAGCAGTTATTCGGCAGATCTCTGGGGCTACACCTTC. Translated: CASSYSADLWGYTF.

The V and J genes are TRBV14 and TRBJ2-2; 7 nucleotides agree with TRBD2. Germline V CDR1 and CDR2: SGHDN, FVKESK. V lost 3 bases, J lost 2 bases, and 9 bases stayed unmatched. The CDR3 extends over 17 amino acids. CDR3 region: CASSHSTSDLNTGELFF. The CDR3, as DNA: TGTGCCAGCAGCCATTCAACTAGCGACCTAAACACCGGGGAGCTGTTTTTT.

This clone was found a few times. This chain uses TRBV7-6 with TRBJ2-7, with unresolved D. Looked up from germline, CDR1 is SGHVS and CDR2 is FNYEAQ. This CDR3 has 14 amino acids. The ends were cut back, 1 base at V and 0 bases at J, with 7 bases in the middle. The CDR3 loop is CASSLDPSSYEQYF. The CDR3 DNA is TGTGCCAGCAGCTTAGACCCGAGCTCCTACGAGCAGTACTTC.

This clone was seen just once. The chain employs TRBV5-5 and TRBJ1-4, with a possible D match to TRBD1 (5 bases). The V end was cut by 6 bases, the J end by 7 bases, with 13 bases between. CDR3 length equals 13 residues. The germline V gene has CDR1 SGHKS and CDR2 YYEKEE (reference sequence). The CDR3 bases are TGTGCCAGCACCCTAGCAGGGAGTGAAAAACTGTTTTTT. Its translation: CASTLAGSEKLFF.